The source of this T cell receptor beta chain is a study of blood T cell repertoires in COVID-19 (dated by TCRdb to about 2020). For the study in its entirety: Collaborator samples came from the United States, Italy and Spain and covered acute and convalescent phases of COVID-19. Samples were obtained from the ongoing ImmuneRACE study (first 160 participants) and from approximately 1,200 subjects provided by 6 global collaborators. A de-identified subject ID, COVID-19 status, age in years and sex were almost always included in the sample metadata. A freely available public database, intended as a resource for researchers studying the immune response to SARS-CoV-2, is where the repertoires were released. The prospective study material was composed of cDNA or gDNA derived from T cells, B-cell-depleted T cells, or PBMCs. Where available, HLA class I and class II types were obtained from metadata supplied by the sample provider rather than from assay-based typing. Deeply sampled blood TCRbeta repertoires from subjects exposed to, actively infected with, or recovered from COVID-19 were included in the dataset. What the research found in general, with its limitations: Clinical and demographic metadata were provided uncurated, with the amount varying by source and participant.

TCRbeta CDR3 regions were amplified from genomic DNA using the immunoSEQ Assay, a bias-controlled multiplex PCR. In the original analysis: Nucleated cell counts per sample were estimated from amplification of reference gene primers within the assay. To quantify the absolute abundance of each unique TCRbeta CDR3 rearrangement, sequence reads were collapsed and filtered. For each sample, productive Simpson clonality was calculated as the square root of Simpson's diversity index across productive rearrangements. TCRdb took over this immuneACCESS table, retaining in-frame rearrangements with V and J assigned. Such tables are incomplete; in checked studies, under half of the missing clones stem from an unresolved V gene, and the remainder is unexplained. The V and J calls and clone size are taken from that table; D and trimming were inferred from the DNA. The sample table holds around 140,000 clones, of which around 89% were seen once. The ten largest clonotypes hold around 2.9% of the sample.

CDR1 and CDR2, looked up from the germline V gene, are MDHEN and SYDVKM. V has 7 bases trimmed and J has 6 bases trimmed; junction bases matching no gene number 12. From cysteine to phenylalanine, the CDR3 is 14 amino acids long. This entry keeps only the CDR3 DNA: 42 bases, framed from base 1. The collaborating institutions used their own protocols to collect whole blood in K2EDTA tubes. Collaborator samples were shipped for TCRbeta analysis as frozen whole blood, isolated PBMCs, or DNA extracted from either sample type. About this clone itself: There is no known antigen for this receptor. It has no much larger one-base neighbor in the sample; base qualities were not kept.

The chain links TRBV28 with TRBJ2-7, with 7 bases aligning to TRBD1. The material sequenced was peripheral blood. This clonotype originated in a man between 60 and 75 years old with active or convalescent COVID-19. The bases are TGTGCCAGCACCGACTTCCAGGGGGTTGGCGAGCAGTACTTC. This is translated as CASTDFQGVGEQYF. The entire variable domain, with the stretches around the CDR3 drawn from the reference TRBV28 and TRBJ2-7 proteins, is DVKVTQSSRYLVKRTGEKVFLECVQDMDHENMFWYRQDPGLGLRLIYFSYDVKMKEKGDIPEGYSVSREKKERFSLILESASTNQTSMYLCASTDFQGVGEQYFGPGTRLTVT.